This is a list of T cell receptor beta chains from one sample in a study of blood T cell repertoires in COVID-19. This table comes from immunoSEQ multiplex PCR, and its TCRdb copy is limited to in-frame clones, with some not included. The table has some 70,000 clones, approximately 79% seen once. Sequencing was done on a sample of peripheral blood. These TCRs come from a woman aged 50 to 60 with acute or convalescent COVID-19. Each CDR3 is given without its conserved first and last residue. Size is stated for part of the rows, as once, few or many counts, or as a class when the clone is expanded.

>.|TRBJ2-1|TRBV7-9
ASSSGASGGSSYNEQF
>.|TRBJ2-2|TRBV27
ASSSDRARLGELF
>.|TRBJ2-3|TRBV19
ASSRTAPSDTQY
>.|TRBJ2-2|TRBV9
ASRSGTGLLWNTGELF
>.|TRBJ2-7|TRBV27
ASSGGTGSIQQY
>.|TRBJ2-1|TRBV4-3
ASSPQPGMEQF
>once|TRBJ2-3|TRBV19
ASSINPTPDTKQY
>few|TRBJ2-3|TRBV10-3
AISDLASSDTQY
>once|TRBJ1-1|TRBV12-3/TRBV12-4
ASSYGLSTEAF
>.|TRBJ2-2|TRBV28
ASRPSGRATGELF
>.|TRBJ2-6|TRBV7-9
ASSLVRGANVLT
>.|TRBJ1-4|TRBV5-1
ASSLVGDRFNEKLF
>.|TRBJ1-1|TRBV12-3/TRBV12-4
ASSRGENTEAF
>.|TRBJ1-1|TRBV5-1
ASRSGVVNTEAF
>once|TRBJ2-1|TRBV29-1
SVRPRLADYNEQF
>.|TRBJ2-7|TRBV3-1/TRBV3-2
ASSPGWGGYEQY
>.|TRBJ2-6|TRBV19
ASKTGSTAGANVLT
>.|TRBJ1-3|TRBV7-9
ASSYYGQGTGNTIY
>few|TRBJ2-7|TRBV30
AWSGYGQVMLYEQY
>.|TRBJ2-3|TRBV9
ASSGPLAGGSGGTQY
>.|TRBJ1-2|TRBV29-1
SVATGGGRVYGYT
>.|TRBJ1-2|TRBV3-1/TRBV3-2
ASSQDFTGTTSGYT
>.|TRBJ1-2|TRBV5-8
ASSKKEGYGYT
>.|TRBJ2-1|TRBV7-6
ASSSRTGSSYNEQF
>.|TRBJ1-1|TRBV9
ASSPKTGMNTEAF
>.|TRBJ1-5|TRBV19
AASPADRVAQH
>.|TRBJ2-3|TRBV11-2
ASSGKLPPERRDTQY
>.|TRBJ1-1|TRBV27
ASSTQGATEAF
>.|TRBJ1-2|TRBV28
ASAGQGAPYAYGYT
>.|TRBJ1-3|TRBV6-5
ASQLSSGNTIY
>.|TRBJ2-7|TRBV28
ASSLRGWTSGTSYEQY
>once|TRBJ2-2|TRBV15
ATSRDVGTTTGELF
>.|TRBJ2-2|TRBV5-5
ASTSTQGGTGELF
>.|TRBJ2-1|TRBV11-3
ASSPSGGDNEQF
>.|TRBJ2-1|TRBV4-3
ASSQVFENEQF
>.|TRBJ1-3|TRBV3-1/TRBV3-2
ASSEGGREAGNTIY
>.|TRBJ2-7|TRBV11-2
ASSWGTGVSYEQY
>.|TRBJ2-3|TRBV19
ASSPGTSGTDTQY
>.|TRBJ1-5|TRBV19
ASSSSPQGNSNQPQH
>.|TRBJ1-1|TRBV28
ASSLTVNTEAF
>.|TRBJ2-7|TRBV19
ASSISVNYEQY
>.|TRBJ1-2|TRBV2
ASSEADSRGYT
>.|TRBJ1-1|TRBV6-5
ASSYSGGDTEAF
>.|TRBJ1-5|TRBV19
ASSRNRDRVHPQH
>.|TRBJ1-1|TRBV18
ASSPTVANTEAF
>.|TRBJ1-4|TRBV20-1
SASSRQGDEKLF
>.|TRBJ2-5|TRBV5-1
ASSLAGSQETQY
>.|TRBJ1-3|TRBV19
ASSIKGAGNTIY
>.|TRBJ2-6|TRBV28
ASSPGGTGANVLT
>.|TRBJ1-2|TRBV6-2/TRBV6-3
ASSYKGVNYGYT
>.|TRBJ1-2|TRBV18
ASSQQGAINYGYT
>.|TRBJ1-5|TRBV28
ASSLKPGGQPQH
>once|TRBJ1-6|TRBV7-9
ASSPRQGGNSPLH
>.|TRBJ1-6|TRBV2
ASRQKQGAANSPLH
>.|TRBJ1-2|TRBV6-5
ASSQGYDDYGYT
>.|TRBJ2-3|TRBV2
ASRDYPTDTQY
>.|TRBJ2-1|TRBV19
ASSTLFSGRALELSDEQF
>.|TRBJ2-5|TRBV5-1
ASSLDRVRETQY
>.|TRBJ1-1|TRBV19
ASSPRTGGVGTEAF